This TCR beta chain comes out of a study of identical twins. This clonotype was counted ten times or more. The CDR3 is 16 amino acids. Unmatched junction bases numbered 15, after V lost 4 bases and J lost 7 bases. Each CDR3 protein is one row after TCRdb ran MiXCR on the 5' RACE reads. The repertoire holds 750,000 to 950,000 distinct CDR3 sequences, roughly an eighth seen once, with 1.5% to 2% in the top ten. This sample also appeared in a second study, on yellow fever vaccine responses in identical twins. That study adds: It has been reported that, in twins, the vaccine T cell response seemed partly convergent and partly personalized.

The V call is TRBV12-3 or TRBV12-4, the J call TRBJ1-2, with 7 nucleotides matching TRBD1. The receptor's source is a woman aged 18-29 years in good health. Specimen: PBMCs. The DNA of the CDR3 is TGTGCCAGCAGTTCACCACAAGACAGGGTTTACCGTGGCTACACCTTC. It translates to CASSSPQDRVYRGYTF.